What follows is one T cell receptor beta chain and its context. Per germline, CDR1 SGHTA and CDR2 FQGNSA. CDR3 length: 17 amino acids. V trimming: 1 base; J trimming: 1 base; junction bases outside the gene matches: 8. Profiling relied on immunoSEQ multiplex PCR, and the TCRdb table lists in-frame clones only, not all of them. This sample has 110,000 or so clones, with about 89% found just once. This record belongs to a study of control samples from healthy donors and cancer patients. The sample was blood. The TCR originated in a woman aged 50 to 60 in good health. This chain joins TRBV7-2 and TRBJ2-3; 7 bases are shared with TRBD2. The CDR3 is CASSLGGGSRRTDTQYF. CDR3 coding DNA: TGTGCCAGCAGCTTAGGGGGCGGGAGCCGTCGCACAGATACGCAGTATTTT.